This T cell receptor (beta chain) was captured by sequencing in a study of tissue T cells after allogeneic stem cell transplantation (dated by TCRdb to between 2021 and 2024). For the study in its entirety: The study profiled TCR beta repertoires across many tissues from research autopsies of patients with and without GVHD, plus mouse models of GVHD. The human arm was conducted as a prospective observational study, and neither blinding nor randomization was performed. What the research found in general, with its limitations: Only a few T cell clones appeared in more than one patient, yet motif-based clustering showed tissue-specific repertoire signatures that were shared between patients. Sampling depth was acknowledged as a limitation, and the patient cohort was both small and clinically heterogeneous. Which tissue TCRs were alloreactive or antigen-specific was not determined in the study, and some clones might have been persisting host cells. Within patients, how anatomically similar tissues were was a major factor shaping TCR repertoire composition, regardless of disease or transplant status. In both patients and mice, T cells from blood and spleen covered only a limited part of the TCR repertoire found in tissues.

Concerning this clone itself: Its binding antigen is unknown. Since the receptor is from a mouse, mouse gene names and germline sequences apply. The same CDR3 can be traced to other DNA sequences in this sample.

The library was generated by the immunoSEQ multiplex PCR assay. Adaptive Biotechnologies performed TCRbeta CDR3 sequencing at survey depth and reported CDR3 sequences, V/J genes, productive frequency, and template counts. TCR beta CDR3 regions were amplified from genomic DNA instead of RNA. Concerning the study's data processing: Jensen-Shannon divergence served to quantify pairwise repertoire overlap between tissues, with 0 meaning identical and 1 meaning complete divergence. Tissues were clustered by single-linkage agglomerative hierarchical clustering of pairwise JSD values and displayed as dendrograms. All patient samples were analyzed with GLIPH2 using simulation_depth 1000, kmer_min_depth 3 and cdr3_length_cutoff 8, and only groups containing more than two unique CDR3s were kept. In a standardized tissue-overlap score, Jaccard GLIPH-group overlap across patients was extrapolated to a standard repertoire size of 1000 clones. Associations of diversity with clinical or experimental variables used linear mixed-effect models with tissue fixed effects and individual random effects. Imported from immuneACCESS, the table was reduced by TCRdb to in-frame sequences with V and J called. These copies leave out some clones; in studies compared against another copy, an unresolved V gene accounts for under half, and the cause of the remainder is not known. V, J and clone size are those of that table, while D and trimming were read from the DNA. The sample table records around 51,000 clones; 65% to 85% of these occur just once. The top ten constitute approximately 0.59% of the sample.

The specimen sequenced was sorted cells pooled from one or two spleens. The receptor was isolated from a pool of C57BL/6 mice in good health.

The part of the CDR3 DNA that was read is TGTGCCAGCAGCTCTGGGGGTGCTCAAAACACCTTGTAC. Its protein reads: CASSSGGAQNTLY. The full CDR3 is CASSSGGAQNTLYF. The rearrangement combines TRBV4 with TRBJ2-4; 7 of the junction bases match TRBD2. The read ends 1 residue shy of where the CDR3 ends; the end is completed using the germline J gene. Clipping removes 4 bases from V and 2 bases from J, with 3 as the unmatched junction base count. Its CDR3 holds 14 amino acids, cysteine through phenylalanine. The DNA covers only part of the CDR3, 39 bases in frame from base 1. CDR1 LGHDT and CDR2 YNNKQL were looked up in the germline V gene (reference sequence).